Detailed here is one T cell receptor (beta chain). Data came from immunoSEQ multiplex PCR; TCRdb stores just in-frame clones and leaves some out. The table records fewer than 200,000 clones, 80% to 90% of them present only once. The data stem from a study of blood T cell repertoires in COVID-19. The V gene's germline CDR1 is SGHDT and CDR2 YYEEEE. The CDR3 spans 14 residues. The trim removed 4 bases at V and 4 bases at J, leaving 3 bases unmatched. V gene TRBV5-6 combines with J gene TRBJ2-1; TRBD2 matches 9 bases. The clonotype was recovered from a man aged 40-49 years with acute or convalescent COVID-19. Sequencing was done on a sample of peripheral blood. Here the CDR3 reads CASSASGVYNEQFF. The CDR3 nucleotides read TGTGCCAGCAGCGCTAGCGGGGTTTACAATGAGCAGTTCTTC.